Each of the 24 T cell receptor beta chains below was sequenced from the same sample in a study of lymphopenia after photon versus proton radiotherapy. The assay was immunoSEQ multiplex PCR, and TCRdb's table has in-frame clones only and misses some. The sample has 150,000 or so clones; approximately 91% are singletons. The sequenced sample was peripheral blood, obtained from a patient treated with photon-based radiotherapy. The receptors here all came from a man aged 50 or older with gastric cancer.

The rearrangement uses TRBV7-6 and TRBJ2-3, with 14 positions matching TRBD2. CDR3 length: 14 residues. The V gene's germline CDR1 is SGHVS and CDR2 FNYEAQ. Trimming removed 5 bases from V and 12 bases from J; junction bases left unmatched: 7. In DNA, the CDR3 is TGTGCCAGCAGCGGGTGGACTAGCGGGAGGATCCAGTATTTT. It is translated as CASSGWTSGRIQYF.

The chain employs TRBV7-6 and TRBJ1-4; tentatively, D is TRBD1 (5 bases). V lost 5 bases, J lost 7 bases, and 11 bases lay in between. The germline V gene encodes CDR1 SGHVS and CDR2 FNYEAQ. The CDR3 is 13 amino acids. The CDR3 DNA reads TGTGCCAGCAGCCCAGGGTGGGGTGAAAAACTGTTTTTT. The encoded protein is CASSPGWGEKLFF.

The rearrangement uses TRBV4-3 and TRBJ1-5; 9 bases map to TRBD1. In germline, CDR1 is LGHNA, CDR2 YSLEER. The CDR3 is 17 residues long. V trimming: 0 bases; J trimming: 2 bases; junction bases outside the gene matches: 5. DNA of the CDR3: TGCGCCAGCAGCCAAGAGGGTTGGACAGGGGGCAATCAGCCCCAGCATTTT. Amino acids: CASSQEGWTGGNQPQHF.

In this sample, this clone turned up once. The CDR3 bases are TGCGCCAGCAGCTTTGAATTATCGAACACTGAAGCTTTCTTT. Translation gives CASSFELSNTEAFF. The chain uses TRBV5-1 and TRBJ1-1; D not resolved. CDR1 and CDR2 from the germline V gene are SGHRS and YFSETQ. Trimming stripped 2 bases from V and 1 base from J, with 9 bases between. CDR3 length: 14 amino acids.

The V gene is TRBV29-1, the J gene TRBJ2-1; D perhaps matches TRBD2 (6 bases). The CDR3 spans 12 residues. Between the trimmed V and J ends, which lost 7 bases and 10 bases, there was a span of 17 bases. Germline CDR1 reads SQVTM; CDR2 reads ANQGSEA. The CDR3 nucleotides read TGCAGCGCGGTGGCGGGACGCCTCGAGCAGTTCTTC. Translation: CSAVAGRLEQFF.

The V gene is TRBV7-9, the J gene TRBJ2-7, with 8 bases identical to TRBD1. After removal of 3 bases from V and 3 bases from J, the junction contained 7 bases not matched to a gene. The germline CDR1 and CDR2 sequences are SEHNR and FQNEAQ (reference sequence). This CDR3 is built from 15 residues. CDR3 coding DNA: TGTGCCAGCAGCTTTCCCTCAGGGGGCAGCTACGAGCAGTACTTC. Its protein product is CASSFPSGGSYEQYF. The whole variable domain, filled in from reference TRBV7-9 and TRBJ2-7, reads DTGVSQNPRHKITKRGQNVTFRCDPISEHNRLYWYRQTLGQGPEFLTYFQNEAQLEKSRLLSDRFSAERPKGSFSTLEIQRTEQGDSAMYLCASSFPSGGSYEQYFGPGTRLTVT.

J is TRBJ1-3 and V is TRBV6-6, with D tentatively TRBD1 (6 bases). Germline V gene sequence: CDR1 MNHNY, CDR2 SVGAGI (reference sequence). V lost 5 bases to trimming and J lost 2 bases, with 10 bases between them. CDR3 length equals 14 residues. The CDR3 region has the DNA TGTGCCAGCAGTCGATCAGGGGCTGGAAACACCATATATTTT. It codes for CASSRSGAGNTIYF.

The genes are TRBV27 and TRBJ1-4, with D possibly TRBD1 on 5 matching bases. This CDR3 has 14 amino acids. Germline values: CDR1 MNHEY, CDR2 SMNVEV (reference sequence). Between the trimmed V and J ends, which lost 6 bases and 4 bases, there was a span of 12 bases. The DNA for the CDR3 is TGTGCCAGCAGCCCGGGACTGCTTAATGAAAAACTGTTTTTT. This sequence encodes CASSPGLLNEKLFF.

This rearrangement joins TRBV19 to TRBJ1-5, with TRBD1 identical over 9 bases. The germline V gene encodes CDR1 LNHDA and CDR2 SQIVND (reference sequence). The length of the CDR3 is 14 residues. Trimming removed 6 bases from V and 5 bases from J; junction bases left unmatched: 5. CDR3 coding DNA: TGTGCCAGTAGGGGACAGGGCAGGGATCAGCCCCAGCATTTT. It specifies CASRGQGRDQPQHF.

This clone was observed a single time. The chain employs TRBV7-6 and TRBJ2-2; D not certain. Germline V CDR1 and CDR2: SGHVS, FNYEAQ. There are 12 residues in the CDR3. Deletions cut 5 bases from V and 6 bases from J, with 7 bases between. CDR3 nucleotides: TGTGCCAGCAGCGCCAAAGCCGGGGAGCTGTTTTTT. Translated, it gives CASSAKAGELFF. Full variable domain (outside the CDR3, taken from reference TRBV7-6 and TRBJ2-2): GAGVSQSPRYKVTKRGQDVALRCDPISGHVSLYWYRQALGQGPEFLTYFNYEAQQDKSGLPNDRFSAERPEGSISTLTIQRTEQRDSAMYRCASSAKAGELFFGEGSRLTVL.

This clone has just one count. This chain's CDR3 is CASSFPSGGASYEQYF. The CDR3 DNA is TGTGCCAGCAGCTTCCCCTCGGGGGGAGCCTCCTACGAGCAGTACTTC. This chain joins TRBV5-4 and TRBJ2-7, with 7 bases matching TRBD2. This CDR3 comprises 16 residues. The germline CDR1 and CDR2 sequences are SGHNT and YYREEE (reference sequence). V lost 2 bases, J lost 0 bases, and 8 bases stayed unmatched.

The rearrangement uses TRBV18 and TRBJ2-1; D unresolved. The germline V gene has CDR1 KGHSH and CDR2 LQKENI. This CDR3 has 13 amino acids. V lost 2 bases and J lost 4, with 6 bases in between. CDR3 sequence (DNA): TGTGCCAGCTCACCAGAAGCTTACAATGAGCAGTTCTTC. Protein product: CASSPEAYNEQFF.

The chain uses TRBV5-5 and TRBJ1-2, with unresolved D. Per the germline V gene, CDR1 is SGHKS and CDR2 is YYEKEE (reference sequence). The V gene lost 0 bases and the J gene lost 4 bases, with 13 bases spanning the gap. The CDR3 has 15 residues. The CDR3 DNA is TGTGCCAGCAGCTTGGGGGCCGAACTGGGCTATGGCTACACCTTC. Translating it yields CASSLGAELGYGYTF. Using reference TRBV5-5 and TRBJ1-2 for the parts outside the CDR3, the full variable domain is DAGVTQSPTHLIKTRGQQVTLRCSPISGHKSVSWYQQVLGQGPQFIFQYYEKEERGRGNFPDRFSARQFPNYSSELNVNALLLGDSALYLCASSLGAELGYGYTFGSGTRLTVV.

V usage is TRBV10-2 and J usage is TRBJ2-7; D is possibly TRBD1 (5 bases). V dropped 9 bases and J dropped 0 bases, with 18 bases sitting between them. Germline-derived CDR1 and CDR2 are WSHSY and SAAADI. This CDR3 has 15 amino acids. For the CDR3, the DNA is TGCGCCAGTTCCCACGACAGATTTCCCTCCTACGAGCAGTACTTC. Translating it yields CASSHDRFPSYEQYF.

This clone was seen ten or more times. The chain carries TRBV5-1 and TRBJ2-7, with 11 bases identical to TRBD1. The germline V gene encodes CDR1 SGHRS and CDR2 YFSETQ. The CDR3 contains 14 residues. With V trimmed by 0 bases and J by 6 bases, 2 bases remained unmatched. In DNA, the CDR3 is TGCGCCAGCAGCTTGGCTGGGACAGGGGGCGAGCAGTACTTC. Residues: CASSLAGTGGEQYF.

This chain uses TRBV11-1 with TRBJ2-2; 8 bases are shared with TRBD1. Per germline, CDR1 SGHAT and CDR2 FQDESV (reference sequence). This CDR3 spans 16 amino acids. Trimming at V came to 2 bases and at J to 6 bases, leaving 8 bases not matched to a gene. The CDR3 region has the DNA TGTGCCAGCAGCTTATTGGTCAGGGGGCGGTCCGGGGAGCTGTTTTTT. This gives the protein CASSLLVRGRSGELFF.

This chain uses TRBV18 with TRBJ1-2; no definite D call. Germline V gene lookup returns CDR1 KGHSH and CDR2 LQKENI. The CDR3 is 14 residues long. The ends were cut back, 3 bases at V and 0 bases at J, with 8 bases in the middle. CDR3 sequence (DNA): TGTGCCAGCTCACCGGCGGACGCTAACTATGGCTACACCTTC. The encoded protein is CASSPADANYGYTF.

This chain uses TRBV6-6 with TRBJ2-1; TRBD2 matches at 7 bases. In germline, CDR1 is MNHNY, CDR2 SVGAGI (reference sequence). The CDR3 covers 16 residues. The V segment lost 4 bases and the J segment 2 bases; nucleotides outside the gene matches: 8. CDR3 nucleotides: TGTGCCAGCAGTTCCGGAGCGGGGCTAGCCTACAATGAGCAGTTCTTC. Translation: CASSSGAGLAYNEQFF.

This chain uses TRBV6-6 with TRBJ1-1, with D possibly matching TRBD1 (5 bases). This CDR3 is built from 13 residues. Trimming left V 8 bases short and J 11 bases short, with 21 bases between. Per the germline V gene, CDR1 is MNHNY and CDR2 is SVGAGI (reference sequence). CDR3 sequence: CASALSGDVRAFF. The CDR3, as DNA: TGTGCCAGCGCCCTTTCGGGGGATGTGAGGGCTTTCTTT.

V is TRBV6-5 and J is TRBJ1-1; a weak D match, TRBD1 (5 bases). The V and J ends lost 2 bases and 0 bases respectively, with 10 bases between them. Germline CDR1 reads MNHEY; CDR2 reads SVGAGI. This CDR3 spans 15 amino acids. The CDR3 protein is CASSYRARVNTEAFF. DNA for the CDR3: TGTGCCAGCAGTTACAGGGCCAGGGTGAACACTGAAGCTTTCTTT.

The CDR3 sequence: CASSLAGDQYNEQFF. In DNA, the CDR3 is TGTGCCAGCAGCTTAGCTGGGGACCAATACAATGAGCAGTTCTTC. This chain uses TRBV11-1 with TRBJ2-1; the D call may be TRBD1 or TRBD2 (5 bases each). Germline V gene lookup returns CDR1 SGHAT and CDR2 FQDESV (reference sequence). Deletions cut 0 bases from V and 4 bases from J, with 10 bases between. The CDR3 extends over 15 amino acids.

This sequence joins TRBV6-5 and TRBJ1-2; D unresolved. Germline CDR1 and CDR2: MNHEY and SVGAGI. The V end was cut by 0 bases, the J end by 3 bases, with 8 bases between. The CDR3 contains 14 residues. Here the CDR3 reads CASSYSPGYYGYTF. CDR3 nucleotides: TGTGCCAGCAGTTACTCTCCCGGGTACTATGGCTACACCTTC.

V is TRBV7-9 and J is TRBJ1-1; D gene ambiguous. The germline CDR1 and CDR2 sequences are SEHNR and FQNEAQ (reference sequence). CDR3 length equals 14 residues. V was trimmed by 3 bases and J by 1 base, leaving 9 bases between them. In DNA, the CDR3 is TGTGCCAGCAGCTTCGGGCCACAGAACACTGAAGCTTTCTTT. Translating it yields CASSFGPQNTEAFF.

CDR3 sequence: CASSVGSGRETQYF. In DNA form, the CDR3 reads TGTGCCAGCAGCGTAGGAAGCGGGAGAGAGACCCAGTACTTC. This sequence joins TRBV9 and TRBJ2-5; 8 bases map to TRBD2. CDR1 and CDR2 (germline): SGDLS, YYNGEE. With 0 bases clipped from V and 4 bases from J, the junction kept 2 bases outside the gene matches. This CDR3 contains 14 residues.